This entry describes one T cell receptor beta chain. Its target is unknown. This sample stems from a study of monozygotic twins with inflammatory bowel disease. For every sample, eight separate reactions were used to make cDNA. TCRdb re-called the 5' RACE reads; every CDR3 protein appears as one record, without DNA. Reported are roughly 320,000 distinct CDR3 sequences; the ten largest clones contain approximately 5.4%. General observations from the study: Discordant twins had repertoire similarity that did not differ from that of concordant twins, possibly from limited power. IBD patients had lower TCRbeta diversity (inverse Simpson) than healthy co-twins.

This CDR3 has 14 residues. Germline V gene lookup returns CDR1 SGHRS and CDR2 YFSETQ. This chain uses TRBV5-1 with TRBJ2-7; TCRdb gives TRBD2 as the D gene, but with no DNA this cannot be confirmed. Sequenced: blood. This clonotype originated in a human donor with ulcerative colitis or Crohn's disease, or a healthy co-twin of an affected twin (not recorded which). CDR3 residues: CASSRGSQVYEQYF.